A single sample is the source of the 14 T cell receptor beta chains below, sequenced in a study of blood T cells in healthy people across ages. Combining a sample-barcoded 5' primer with a J-beta primer mix, a second PCR ran for roughly 7 to 12 cycles. TCRdb fed the 5' RACE reads into MiXCR, producing one record per CDR3 protein. This table has fewer than 700,000 distinct CDR3 sequences, 45% to 55% appearing once. The sequenced sample was blood. The receptors were gathered from a man at least 80 years old in good health.

This clonotype was recorded a few times. The chain carries TRBV6-2 or TRBV6-3 and TRBJ2-3; 9 bases are a match to TRBD1. This CDR3 spans 17 amino acids. Germline lookup yields CDR1 MNHEY and CDR2 SVGEGT. V lost 0 bases to trimming and J lost 8 bases; unmatched junction nucleotides: 12. The CDR3 loop is CASSYSLPGQGVGTQYF. For the CDR3, the DNA is TGTGCCAGCAGTTACTCCCTGCCGGGACAGGGTGTTGGTACGCAGTATTTT.

Note on this clonotype: One end of the junction is discordant with germline, which a read error may explain. This chain joins TRBV20-1 and TRBJ2-7; D may correspond to TRBD1 or TRBD2 (5 bases each). The germline V gene encodes CDR1 DFQATT and CDR2 SNEGSKA (reference sequence). This CDR3 has 12 residues. The CDR3 sequence: CSARETRGELYF. DNA of the CDR3: TGCAGTGCTAGGGAAACTAGGGGCGAGCTGTACTTC.

The J gene is TRBJ2-1, the V gene TRBV6-2 or TRBV6-3; no definite D call. CDR1 and CDR2 (germline): MNHEY, SVGEGT. V was clipped by 2 bases and J by 0 bases, with 14 bases between them. The CDR3 consists of 17 residues. CDR3 region: CASSYGFLASSYNEQFF. CDR3 DNA: TGTGCCAGCAGTTACGGTTTCCTGGCTAGCTCCTACAATGAGCAGTTCTTC.

The chain has TRBV7-3 and TRBJ2-7; D unresolved. Per the germline V gene, CDR1 is SGHTA and CDR2 is FQGTGA. The CDR3 is 15 amino acids. The V gene lost 1 base and the J gene lost 3 bases, with 13 bases spanning the gap. In DNA form, the CDR3 reads TGTGCCAGCAGCTTAATTCCAGCGATACGCTACGAGCAGTACTTC. Its translation: CASSLIPAIRYEQYF.

Notes on this clonotype: A much larger clone differs by one base, so this may be a read error. The rearrangement uses TRBV7-2 and TRBJ2-5; 8 bases line up with TRBD2. With 0 bases clipped from V and 11 bases from J, the junction kept 14 bases outside the gene matches. The CDR3 runs to 16 residues. Germline V gene sequence: CDR1 SGHTA, CDR2 FQGNSA. CDR3 sequence reads: CASSLAGSSGYNEQYF. CDR3 DNA: TGTGCCAGCAGCTTAGCCGGGTCTAGCGGGTACAATGAGCAGTACTTC.

V gene TRBV6-5 combines with J gene TRBJ2-5, with D possibly matching TRBD2 (5 bases). The CDR3 sequence is 15 residues long. The V gene lost 0 bases and the J gene lost 5 bases, with 13 bases spanning the gap. In germline, CDR1 is MNHEY, CDR2 SVGAGI. The CDR3 sequence is CASSYSFRGSETQYF. In DNA form, the CDR3 reads TGTGCCAGCAGTTACTCTTTCCGGGGTTCGGAGACCCAGTACTTC.

In its sample, this clonotype was seen once. The chain recombines TRBV9 with TRBJ2-5; D is perhaps TRBD1 (6 bases). V lost 0 bases and J lost 2, with 20 bases in between. Germline V gene data show CDR1 as SGDLS and CDR2 as YYNGEE. This CDR3 is 18 amino acids long. The CDR3 DNA sequence: TGTGCCAGCAGCGTAGGTTCTATGGGGGCAGGCTTACAAGAGACCCAGTACTTC. Encoded protein: CASSVGSMGAGLQETQYF.

Of note for this clonotype: With a much larger clone just one base away, this may be a read error. The rearrangement uses TRBV19 and TRBJ1-2; tentatively, D is TRBD1 (6 bases). Per germline, CDR1 LNHDA and CDR2 SQIVND (reference sequence). The CDR3 runs to 16 residues. The CDR3 here is CASTNLGDNFNYGCTF. CDR3 nucleotides: TGTGCCAGTACGAATCTGGGGGACAACTTTAACTATGGCTGCACCTTC.

The gene calls are TRBV18 and TRBJ2-7; no reliable D call. Trimming cost V 4 bases and J 6 bases, with 13 bases left between them. The germline V gene has CDR1 KGHSH and CDR2 LQKENI. This CDR3 has 13 residues. Here the CDR3 reads CASSHDALSEQYF. For the CDR3, the DNA is TGTGCCAGCTCACACGATGCGCTTTCCGAGCAGTACTTC.

This clonotype appeared many times. This chain joins TRBV13 and TRBJ2-5; D may correspond to TRBD1 or TRBD2 (5 bases each). Trimming cost V 0 bases and J 5 bases, with 19 bases left between them. CDR1 and CDR2 from the germline V gene are PRHDT and FYEKMQ (reference sequence). The CDR3 totals 17 residues. CDR3 loop: CASSLGEGSAPRETQYF. For the CDR3, the DNA is TGTGCCAGCAGCTTAGGCGAGGGGTCCGCGCCACGGGAGACCCAGTACTTC.

This clonotype was observed a few times. The rearrangement joins TRBV6-2 or TRBV6-3 to TRBJ2-5, with 12 bases fitting TRBD1. The CDR3 spans 18 residues. Trimming removed 8 bases from V and 6 bases from J; junction bases left unmatched: 19. Germline V CDR1 and CDR2: MNHEY, SVGEGT. This CDR3 is CASSVPGQGAIGGKTQYF. The CDR3 nucleotides read TGTGCCAGCTCCGTACCGGGACAGGGGGCTATTGGGGGAAAGACCCAGTACTTC.

The chain is built from TRBV7-3 and TRBJ2-3; D is uncertain. V was pared by 6 bases and J by 5 bases, with 12 bases between. Germline V lookup: CDR1 SGHTA, CDR2 FQGTGA. The CDR3 runs to 13 residues. The CDR3 DNA reads as TGTGCCAGCAGTGGGCAGACGAGAGATACGCAGTATTTT. Encoded protein: CASSGQTRDTQYF.

The chain has TRBV2 and TRBJ1-2; the match to TRBD1 covers 8 bases. This CDR3 has 16 residues. The germline CDR1 and CDR2 sequences are SNHLY and FYNNEI. V gave up 6 bases and J gave up 2 bases; unmatched junction bases: 11. CDR3 region: CASSYVGGQVNYGYTF. The CDR3, as DNA: TGTGCCAGCAGCTACGTCGGGGGACAGGTAAACTATGGCTACACCTTC. Variable domain in full (rest from reference TRBV2 and TRBJ1-2): EPEVTQTPSHQVTQMGQEVILRCVPISNHLYFYWYRQILGQKVEFLVSFYNNEISEKSEIFDDQFSVERPDGSNFTLKIRSTKLEDSAMYFCASSYVGGQVNYGYTFGSGTRLTVV.

This clonotype has at least ten counts. The chain recombines TRBV6-5 with TRBJ1-2; 8 bases match TRBD1. The V segment lost 6 bases and the J segment 2 bases; nucleotides outside the gene matches: 11. Per germline, CDR1 MNHEY and CDR2 SVGAGI. The CDR3 spans 16 residues. CDR3 DNA sequence: TGTGCCAGCAGACGCTCGGGGCGGACAGGGAACTATGGCTACACCTTC. This encodes CASRRSGRTGNYGYTF.